This TCR beta chain comes out of a study of healthy donors' naive CD4 and CD8 T cells. Trimming removed 0 bases from V and 4 bases from J, with 9 bases in between. The CDR3 has 13 residues. Germline CDR1 reads GTSNPN; CDR2 reads SVGIG (reference sequence). TCR libraries were built from 500 to 600 ng of total RNA by linear amplification. TCRdb called the reads again in MiXCR, with one record for every CDR3 protein. The data contain 200,000 or so distinct CDR3 sequences, around 70% of them singletons. Naive CD4+ cells were sorted as CD4+CD8-CD45RO-CD45RA+; naive CD8+ as CD8+CD4-CD45RA+CD27bright. The origin of this receptor is a pool of human donors in good health; the sample pools cells from several healthy donors. This sequence joins TRBV30 and TRBJ1-2; no definite D call. The material sequenced was naive CD4+ and CD8+ T cells sorted from blood, pooled from several donors. CDR3 residues: CAWSVGPFYGYTF. The CDR3 DNA follows: TGTGCCTGGAGTGTAGGGCCGTTCTATGGCTACACCTTC.